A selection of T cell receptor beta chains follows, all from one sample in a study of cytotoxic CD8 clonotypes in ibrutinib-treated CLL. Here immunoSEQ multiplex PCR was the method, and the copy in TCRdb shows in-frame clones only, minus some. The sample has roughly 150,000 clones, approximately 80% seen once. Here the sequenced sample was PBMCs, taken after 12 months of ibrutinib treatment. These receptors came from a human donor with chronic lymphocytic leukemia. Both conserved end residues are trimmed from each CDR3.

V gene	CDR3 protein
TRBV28	ASSETRGGRAQH
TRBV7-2	ASSFGGARFQPQH
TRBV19	ASSISAGDNTEAF
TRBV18	ASFRDRQNYGYT
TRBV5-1	ASSFSHRAGGPRDTQY
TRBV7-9	ASSFERDITDTQY
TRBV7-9	ASSTRGESYEQY
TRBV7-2	ASSLAQSVRGNTIY
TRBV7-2	ASSPAGTGAADTQY
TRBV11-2	ASSRSRGRGGQETQY
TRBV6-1	ASTGTTYEQY
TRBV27	ASSPRTSGRIEAAKNIQY
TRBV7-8	ASRISNPGTGGSRSYNEQF
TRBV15	ATSRGEETQY
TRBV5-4	ASSLGREAGYT
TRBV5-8	ASSLAGQTLSTGELF
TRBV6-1	ASRPGTDTQY
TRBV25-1	ASGPGPGNTIY
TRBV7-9	ASPSRVSTYEQY
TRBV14	ASSQGAWTQY
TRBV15	ATSDLNTGELF
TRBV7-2	ASSLVQGAWVLT
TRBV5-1	ASSTAGIQETQY
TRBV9	ASSATGTSYEQY